A single sample is the source of the 22 T cell receptor beta chains below, sequenced in a study of control samples from healthy donors and cancer patients. Only in-frame clones appear in the TCRdb table, and some are missing; sequencing was by immunoSEQ multiplex PCR. The sample shows 150,000 or so clones, 70% to 90% of them seen only once. Sequencing was performed on blood. These receptors originate from a woman in her twenties or thirties in good health.

The chain combines TRBV3-1 (or the pseudogene TRBV3-2) with TRBJ1-6; D remains unclear. Germline V lookup: CDR1 LGHDT, CDR2 YNNKEL (reference sequence). Trimming left V 2 bases short and J 0 bases short, with 8 bases between. The CDR3 is 16 amino acids. DNA for the CDR3: TGTGCCAGCAGCCAATTAGCGGGCTCCTATAATTCACCCCTCCACTTT. Translation: CASSQLAGSYNSPLHF.

CDR3 nucleotide sequence: TGTGCCACCAGTGAGACTAGCGGGAAGGCCTACAATGAGCAGTTCTTC. Amino acids: CATSETSGKAYNEQFF. This rearrangement joins TRBV24-1 to TRBJ2-1; 11 nucleotides align to TRBD2. CDR1 and CDR2 (germline): KGHDR, SFDVKD. After removal of 4 bases from V and 2 bases from J, the junction contained 3 bases not matched to a gene. The CDR3 runs 16 residues.

This chain uses TRBV18 with TRBJ2-5, with a possible D match to TRBD1 (6 bases). The CDR3 spans 14 residues. V was pared by 3 bases and J by 7 bases, with 15 bases between. From germline, CDR1 is KGHSH and CDR2 LQKENI. The CDR3, as DNA: TGTGCCAGCTCACCCACGGACAGTCGGGGGACCCAGTACTTC. Translating gives CASSPTDSRGTQYF.

J is TRBJ1-4 and V is TRBV7-9; possibly TRBD1 for D (6 bases). V lost 4 bases and J lost 6, with 15 bases in between. This CDR3 spans 15 amino acids. The V gene's germline CDR1 is SEHNR and CDR2 FQNEAQ (reference sequence). In nucleotides, the CDR3 is TGTGCCAGCAGCTCCTGGGGGACACAGGATGAAAAACTGTTTTTT. Amino acid sequence: CASSSWGTQDEKLFF. Full variable domain (outside the CDR3, taken from reference TRBV7-9 and TRBJ1-4): DTGVSQNPRHKITKRGQNVTFRCDPISEHNRLYWYRQTLGQGPEFLTYFQNEAQLEKSRLLSDRFSAERPKGSFSTLEIQRTEQGDSAMYLCASSSWGTQDEKLFFGSGTQLSVL.

The CDR3 nucleotides are TGTGCCAGCAGCGTAGTTCTCCGGAAAGAGACCCAGTACTTC. Translated, it gives CASSVVLRKETQYF. The chain joins TRBV9 to TRBJ2-5, with no clear D. The CDR3 has 14 residues. From germline, CDR1 is SGDLS and CDR2 YYNGEE. V was pared by 0 bases and J by 3 bases, with 9 bases between.

The V call is TRBV3-1 (or the pseudogene TRBV3-2), the J call TRBJ2-2, with 7 bases that match TRBD2. Looked up from germline, CDR1 is LGHDT and CDR2 is YNNKEL (reference sequence). With V trimmed by 1 base and J by 6 bases, 14 bases remained unmatched. This CDR3 is built from 18 residues. As DNA, the CDR3 is TGTGCCAGCAGCCAAGTTAGGTTAGGGAGGGCTGCACCCGGGGAGCTGTTTTTT. Its protein is CASSQVRLGRAAPGELFF.

This clone was counted once. V usage is TRBV2 and J usage is TRBJ1-2, with TRBD1 matching over 8 bases. Germline assignment: CDR1 SNHLY and CDR2 FYNNEI. V trimming: 7 bases; J trimming: 3 bases; junction bases outside the gene matches: 10. This CDR3 is 15 amino acids long. CDR3 amino acids: CASIGQGALDYGYTF. The DNA for the CDR3 is TGTGCCAGCATCGGGCAGGGGGCTCTGGACTATGGCTACACCTTC.

This rearrangement joins TRBV7-2 to TRBJ1-2, with TRBD1 as a possible D gene (6 bases). The CDR3 spans 13 residues. In germline, CDR1 is SGHTA, CDR2 FQGNSA. With 5 bases removed from V and 8 bases from J, the gap between germline ends came to 15 bases. CDR3 residues: CASSTPPGVGYTF. In nucleotides, the CDR3 is TGTGCCAGCAGCACCCCCCCAGGGGTCGGCTACACCTTC.

The chain uses TRBV5-4 and TRBJ1-2; D gene unclear. V was pared by 0 bases and J by 12 bases, with 15 bases between. The CDR3 is 13 amino acids. CDR1 is SGHNT, CDR2 YYREEE, per germline (reference sequence). The CDR3 DNA follows: TGTGCCAGCAGCTTGGAGACACGGGATATCCACACCTTC. The encoded protein is CASSLETRDIHTF.

V is TRBV19 and J is TRBJ1-4; D unresolved. This CDR3 comprises 15 residues. Trimming removed 2 bases from V and 7 bases from J, with 14 bases in between. Germline CDR1 reads LNHDA; CDR2 reads SQIVND (reference sequence). The DNA of the CDR3 is TGTGCCAGTAGTATAATTTCCGAAAAGGGTGAAAAACTGTTTTTT. It encodes CASSIISEKGEKLFF.

The chain is built from TRBV28 and TRBJ2-7, with D perhaps matching TRBD1 (6 bases). CDR3 size: 14 residues. V lost 6 bases, J lost 6 bases, and 18 bases lay in between. In germline, CDR1 is MDHEN, CDR2 SYDVKM. CDR3 bases: TGTGCCAGCAGCCTCGGGACACCGGTGGTCGAGCAGTACTTC. It is translated as CASSLGTPVVEQYF.

The rearrangement uses TRBV19 and TRBJ1-6, with D possibly matching TRBD1 (5 bases). Germline-derived CDR1 and CDR2 are LNHDA and SQIVND (reference sequence). This CDR3 has 17 amino acids. V shed 4 bases and J shed 0 bases, with 13 bases lying between them. DNA for the CDR3: TGTGCCAGTAGTAGGGACCGCTGGAGCTCCTATAATTCACCCCTCCACTTT. Its translation: CASSRDRWSSYNSPLHF.

The rearrangement links TRBV30 to TRBJ1-2; D call uncertain. Trimming pared 3 bases from V and 3 bases from J, leaving 17 bases between. Germline loops: CDR1 GTSNPN, CDR2 SVGIG (reference sequence). The CDR3 totals 15 residues. CDR3 amino acids: CAWRSRWASDYGYTF. CDR3 DNA: TGTGCCTGGAGATCACGCTGGGCATCTGACTATGGCTACACCTTC. The full variable domain, in which reference TRBV30 and TRBJ1-2 provide the parts outside the CDR3, is SQTIHQWPATLVQPVGSPLSLECTVEGTSNPNLYWYRQAAGRGLQLLFYSVGIGQISSEVPQNLSASRPQDRQFILSSKKLLLSDSGFYLCAWRSRWASDYGYTFGSGTRLTVV.

The rearrangement links TRBV7-9 to TRBJ1-4, with D perhaps matching TRBD1 (6 bases). The CDR3 loop spans 13 amino acids. The germline V gene encodes CDR1 SEHNR and CDR2 FQNEAQ (reference sequence). V shed 3 bases and J shed 8 bases, with 10 bases lying between them. CDR3 sequence reads: CASSFVQGEKLFF. As DNA, the CDR3 is TGTGCCAGCAGCTTTGTGCAGGGGGAAAAACTGTTTTTT.

In nucleotides, the CDR3 is TGCGCCAGCAGCCCTCTCTTAGGACGAGCTTTCTTT. It translates to CASSPLLGRAFF. This sequence joins TRBV4-1 and TRBJ1-1; D remains ambiguous. The CDR3 consists of 12 residues. V was clipped by 4 bases and J by 10 bases, with 13 bases between them. Germline V gene sequence: CDR1 MGHRA, CDR2 YSYEKL.

The V gene is TRBV20-1, the J gene TRBJ1-4; no definite D call. This CDR3 contains 11 residues. With 5 bases removed from V and 8 bases from J, the gap between germline ends came to 9 bases. Germline V gives CDR1 DFQATT, CDR2 SNEGSKA (reference sequence). CDR3: CSAAGSEKLFF. The CDR3 nucleotides read TGCAGTGCTGCAGGATCCGAAAAACTGTTTTTT.

This clone was counted once. V usage is TRBV7-2 and J usage is TRBJ1-5; D unclear. CDR1 SGHTA and CDR2 FQGNSA come from the germline V gene. There are 13 residues in the CDR3. Deletions cut 5 bases from V and 4 bases from J, with 9 bases between. The CDR3 here is CASSPTRNQPQHF. CDR3 bases: TGTGCCAGCAGCCCCACCAGGAATCAGCCCCAGCATTTT.

This chain uses TRBV28 with TRBJ2-5; perhaps TRBD2 as D (5 bases). V dropped 5 bases and J dropped 4 bases, with 17 bases sitting between them. Germline CDR1 and CDR2: MDHEN and SYDVKM. The CDR3 is 15 amino acids. DNA for the CDR3: TGTGCCAGCAGTACCATTCGGCGTCTAGCAGAGACCCAGTACTTC. Its translation: CASSTIRRLAETQYF.

The chain combines TRBV4-1 with TRBJ2-3; D is ambiguous. Trimming pared 0 bases from V and 0 bases from J, leaving 7 bases between. The germline CDR1 and CDR2 sequences are MGHRA and YSYEKL. This CDR3 region has 15 residues. CDR3 in amino acids: CASSQDLPSTDTQYF. Here the CDR3 DNA reads TGCGCCAGCAGCCAAGATCTCCCTAGCACAGATACGCAGTATTTT.

The rearrangement joins TRBV24-1 to TRBJ2-2, with a tentative D call TRBD1 (5 bases). The germline V gene encodes CDR1 KGHDR and CDR2 SFDVKD. V lost 4 bases, J lost 6 bases, and 8 bases lay in between. The CDR3 totals 13 residues. The CDR3 nucleotides are TGTGCCACCAGTGACCCAGGGTCCGGGGAGCTGTTTTTT. It codes for CATSDPGSGELFF.

This chain connects TRBV7-9 to TRBJ1-4, with TRBD1 matching over 7 bases. There are 15 residues in the CDR3. Per the germline V gene, CDR1 is SEHNR and CDR2 is FQNEAQ (reference sequence). V lost 6 bases, J lost 3 bases, and 7 bases stayed unmatched. This CDR3 reads CASRLNRGSNEKLFF. The CDR3 nucleotides are TGTGCCAGCAGGCTTAACAGGGGATCTAATGAAAAACTGTTTTTT.

V gene TRBV2 combines with J gene TRBJ1-2, with D unresolved. Between the trimmed V and J ends, which lost 6 bases and 2 bases, there was a span of 4 bases. Germline assignment: CDR1 SNHLY and CDR2 FYNNEI. The CDR3 consists of 11 residues. CDR3 amino acids: CASSPNYGYTF. CDR3 DNA sequence: TGTGCCAGCAGCCCAAACTATGGCTACACCTTC. Based on the CDR3 plus reference TRBV2 and TRBJ1-2, the full variable domain is EPEVTQTPSHQVTQMGQEVILRCVPISNHLYFYWYRQILGQKVEFLVSFYNNEISEKSEIFDDQFSVERPDGSNFTLKIRSTKLEDSAMYFCASSPNYGYTFGSGTRLTVV.